These 11 T cell receptor beta chains were sequenced from one sample in a study of blood T cells in healthy people across ages. A second PCR, run for about 6 to 11 cycles, used a sample-barcoded 5' primer plus a J-beta primer mix. One entry per CDR3 protein, called by TCRdb with MiXCR from the 5' RACE reads. This sample carries hundreds of thousands of distinct CDR3 sequences, about 30% of them seen once, and the ten largest clones take 15% to 18%. Material: blood. These TCRs come from an elderly woman in good health.

Remarks on this clonotype: A much larger clone is a single base away; this may be a read error. The chain combines TRBV20-1 with TRBJ2-3, with TRBD2 matching over 7 bases. J was trimmed by 4 bases and V by 8 bases; bases with no gene match: 15. This CDR3 is built from 15 residues. Germline CDR1 reads DFQATT; CDR2 reads SNEGSKA (reference sequence). Written as DNA, the CDR3 is TGCAGTACAAAACGGACCCTTACTAGCGCAGATACGCAGTATTTT. It is translated as CSTKRTLTSADTQYF.

Many counts were recorded for this clonotype. This chain connects TRBV20-1 to TRBJ2-5; D is possibly TRBD1 or TRBD2 (6 bases each). Germline CDR1 is DFQATT and CDR2 is SNEGSKA (reference sequence). Between the trimmed V and J ends, which lost 0 bases and 9 bases, there was a span of 23 bases. CDR3 length equals 16 residues. This CDR3 is CSARDVGGPSRRAQYF. The DNA of the CDR3 is TGCAGTGCTAGAGATGTGGGGGGCCCTAGCCGTCGGGCCCAGTACTTC.

This clonotype has only a few counts. The V call is TRBV7-2, the J call TRBJ2-7, with 14 bases that match TRBD2. This CDR3 has 15 amino acids. Germline loops: CDR1 SGHTA, CDR2 FQGNSA. V was clipped by 6 bases and J by 7 bases; unmatched bases: 8. The CDR3 sequence is CASRRLAGGSVEQYF. The CDR3 DNA is TGTGCCAGCAGAAGACTAGCGGGGGGGTCAGTTGAGCAGTACTTC.

V and J are TRBV18 and TRBJ2-7, with 7 bases lining up with TRBD2. The CDR3 totals 13 residues. V dropped 3 bases and J dropped 7; count of bases not matched to a gene: 6. From germline, CDR1 is KGHSH and CDR2 LQKENI. This chain's CDR3 is CASSPAGAWEQYF. As DNA, the CDR3 is TGTGCCAGCTCACCGGCGGGAGCTTGGGAGCAGTACTTC.

This clonotype was recorded at least ten times. A read error is possible here, since a much larger clone lies one base away. The chain carries TRBV15 and TRBJ2-3; tentatively, D is TRBD2 (5 bases). This CDR3 region has 14 residues. Germline CDR1 reads LNHNV; CDR2 reads YYDKDF (reference sequence). V was cut by 4 bases and J by 6 bases, with 14 bases left in between. This CDR3 reads CATSTRLSGDTQYF. CDR3 coding DNA: TGTGCCACCAGCACCCGGCTATCGGGGGATACGCAGTATTTT.

The J gene is TRBJ2-3, the V gene TRBV30; TRBD2 aligns across 8 bases. V gave up 1 base and J gave up 3 bases; unmatched junction bases: 6. Germline CDR1 GTSNPN, CDR2 SVGIG (reference sequence). CDR3 length equals 15 residues. In DNA form, the CDR3 reads TGTGCCTGGAGTGATCCCGGGAGGGGAACAGATACGCAGTATTTT. Translated, it gives CAWSDPGRGTDTQYF.

The J gene is TRBJ2-7, the V gene TRBV20-1; 8 nucleotides line up with TRBD1. Trimming at V came to 2 bases and at J to 0 bases, leaving 3 bases not matched to a gene. Germline lookup yields CDR1 DFQATT and CDR2 SNEGSKA (reference sequence). There are 14 residues in the CDR3. As DNA, the CDR3 is TGCAGTGCTAGAAGGACAGGGAGCTCCTACGAGCAGTACTTC. Its translation: CSARRTGSSYEQYF.

CDR3 region: CAWSTRGQLNSPLHF. The CDR3 DNA follows: TGTGCCTGGAGTACCAGGGGACAGTTGAATTCACCCCTCCACTTT. The chain carries TRBV30 and TRBJ1-6; 7 bases match TRBD1. Germline CDR1 and CDR2: GTSNPN and SVGIG (reference sequence). The CDR3 consists of 15 residues. V was pared by 2 bases and J by 7 bases, with 8 bases of the junction left unmatched.

Ten or more counts support this clonotype. This chain joins TRBV24-1 and TRBJ2-3; D is ambiguous. The length of the CDR3 is 12 residues. The germline CDR1 and CDR2 sequences are KGHDR and SFDVKD. The V and J ends lost 4 bases and 6 bases respectively, with 7 bases between them. The CDR3 nucleotides are TGTGCCACCAGTGAATACGGGGATACGCAGTATTTT. Translating it yields CATSEYGDTQYF.

The chain couples TRBV2 to TRBJ1-4; D is unresolved. Trimming took off 0 bases at V and 7 bases at J, with 18 bases between the two ends. This CDR3 is built from 17 residues. Germline assignment: CDR1 SNHLY and CDR2 FYNNEI. Written as DNA, the CDR3 is TGTGCCAGCAGTGAAGCGCGAGGGAGGTCTTTCGGTGAAAAACTGTTTTTT. Its translation is CASSEARGRSFGEKLFF.

This clonotype was picked up many times. The rearrangement uses TRBV12-3 or TRBV12-4 and TRBJ2-7; 9 nucleotides align to TRBD1. With 5 bases clipped from V and 0 bases from J, the junction kept 5 bases outside the gene matches. CDR3 length: 15 residues. CDR3 region: CASSPDRGVSYEQYF. CDR3 DNA: TGTGCCAGCAGTCCTGACAGGGGGGTCTCCTACGAGCAGTACTTC.